The entry below describes one T cell receptor (beta chain). The data derive from a study of blood T cell repertoires in COVID-19. Across the whole study: Some COVID-19 samples were acute and others convalescent; all came from the United States, Italy and Spain. The analysed material was cDNA or gDNA that came from T cells, B-cell-depleted T cells, or PBMCs.

V lost 5 bases, J lost 10 bases, and 19 bases stayed unmatched. CDR1 and CDR2 from the germline V gene are SEHNR and FQNEAQ (reference sequence). CDR3 length equals 17 residues. In the authors' methods: Amplifying reference gene primers gave estimates of nucleated cell counts. The table came from immunoSEQ multiplex PCR; TCRdb's copy has only in-frame clones and leaves some out. V and J calls and clone size are those listed in that table; D and trimming were worked out from the DNA. This sample has tens of thousands of clones, with approximately 92% found just once. V usage is TRBV7-9 and J usage is TRBJ2-2, with TRBD1 matching 7 bases. Sequencing was done on a sample of peripheral blood. The clonotype originates from a man between 50 and 59 years old with acute or convalescent COVID-19. CDR3: CASSPGLWDSLSSELFF. The CDR3 DNA is TGTGCCAGCAGCCCCGGCCTGTGGGACAGTTTGAGCTCGGAGCTGTTTTTT.